Given below is one T cell receptor beta chain in context. As yet, its antigen is unknown. Germline CDR1 is SGHRS and CDR2 is YFSETQ. The CDR3 sequence is 15 residues long. V was cut by 4 bases and J by 0 bases, with 13 bases left in between. The protocol was immunoSEQ multiplex PCR, while the TCRdb copy is restricted to in-frame clones and leaves out a portion. Of approximately 150,000 clones listed, 85% to 95% are singletons. The record originates from a study of T cell responses to AZD1222 COVID-19 vaccine. Study-wide findings and caveats: Spike-specific TCR breadth and depth went up after people got two AZD1222 doses. At baseline, seropositivity was found in only 5 to 7 AZD1222 recipients. CD4 TCRs associated with vaccination spanned spike, dominating at 160-218 and 743-854. Of spike-specific TCRs, nearly half reportedly target regions left unmutated in variants.

The input for sequencing was peripheral blood, taken on day 0 of AZD1222 vaccination. The clonotype comes from an adult in good health. V gene TRBV5-1 combines with J gene TRBJ1-1; D unresolved. This CDR3 is CASSPKVGLNTEAFF. CDR3 DNA: TGCGCCAGCAGCCCGAAGGTAGGATTGAACACTGAAGCTTTCTTT.